What follows are 21 T cell receptor beta chains derived from one specimen sequenced in a study of blood T cell repertoires in COVID-19. The repertoire was sequenced with immunoSEQ multiplex PCR; TCRdb's copy has only in-frame clones and lacks some. This table has a few hundred thousand clones, about 93% appearing once. Sequenced material: peripheral blood. Receptor source: a woman in her twenties or thirties with COVID-19, enrolled during active disease.

The CDR3 coding sequence is TGTGCCAGCAGTCGGACTAGCGGGACCAACGAGCAGTACTTC. Translating it yields CASSRTSGTNEQYF. The V gene is TRBV9, the J gene TRBJ2-7, with 12 nucleotides matching TRBD2. After removal of 5 bases from V and 5 bases from J, the junction contained 5 bases not matched to a gene. There are 14 residues in the CDR3. CDR1 is SGDLS and CDR2 is YYNGEE in the germline V gene.

Details on this clone: Other nucleotide sequences from this sample produce the same CDR3. The chain employs TRBV19 and TRBJ1-1; weak D call: TRBD1 (5 bases). CDR3 length: 14 amino acids. Germline loops: CDR1 LNHDA, CDR2 SQIVND (reference sequence). V lost 3 bases, J lost 1 base, and 9 bases lay in between. The CDR3 region is CASSIQGRNTEAFF. The CDR3 region has the DNA TGTGCCAGTAGTATCCAGGGCAGGAACACTGAAGCTTTCTTT.

This sequence joins TRBV5-1 and TRBJ2-3, with TRBD1 as a possible D gene (6 bases). Germline V gene data show CDR1 as SGHRS and CDR2 as YFSETQ. The CDR3 contains 15 residues. Trimming removed 0 bases from V and 3 bases from J, with 11 bases in between. The CDR3 bases are TGCGCCAGCAGCTTGGGAGGAACAGGGACAGATACGCAGTATTTT. It translates to CASSLGGTGTDTQYF.

The V call is TRBV21-1, the J call TRBJ2-5; the table's D call of TRBD2 was not tested on the DNA. TRBV21-1 is labeled a pseudogene. CDR3 length: 14 amino acids. The CDR3 spells CASSKRGSGETQYF. CDR3 nucleotides: TGTGCCAGCAGCAAGCGCGGGAGCGGTGAGACCCAGTACTTC.

The chain recombines TRBV5-4 with TRBJ2-3; 9 bases fit TRBD1. With V trimmed by 3 bases and J by 6 bases, 5 bases remained unmatched. The CDR3 runs to 14 residues. CDR1 is SGHNT and CDR2 is YYREEE in the germline V gene (reference sequence). This CDR3 reads CASSWDRAADTQYF. The CDR3 DNA reads as TGTGCCAGCAGCTGGGACAGGGCCGCGGATACGCAGTATTTT.

The chain links TRBV29-1 to TRBJ2-7; TRBD1 might be the D (6 bases). V shed 2 bases and J shed 2 bases, with 19 bases lying between them. In germline, CDR1 is SQVTM, CDR2 ANQGSEA. The CDR3 extends over 16 amino acids. The CDR3 nucleotides are TGCAGCGTTGAAAAGAGGATTGGAACAGGGACCTACGAGCAGTACTTC. Its protein product is CSVEKRIGTGTYEQYF.

V usage is TRBV9 and J usage is TRBJ1-2, with D possibly matching TRBD1 (6 bases). The V end was cut by 0 bases, the J end by 5 bases, with 11 bases between. CDR3 length: 14 residues. The V gene's germline CDR1 is SGDLS and CDR2 YYNGEE. The CDR3 region has the DNA TGTGCCAGCAGCGTAGACAGGGTGGAGTATGGCTACACCTTC. Amino acid sequence: CASSVDRVEYGYTF. The whole variable domain, filled in from reference TRBV9 and TRBJ1-2, reads DSGVTQTPKHLITATGQRVTLRCSPRSGDLSVYWYQQSLDQGLQFLIQYYNGEERAKGNILERFSAQQFPDLHSELNLSSLELGDSALYFCASSVDRVEYGYTFGSGTRLTVV.

This chain connects TRBV7-2 to TRBJ2-7; 9 nucleotides match TRBD2. Germline V gene data show CDR1 as SGHTA and CDR2 as FQGNSA. V lost 5 bases to trimming and J lost 5 bases; unmatched junction nucleotides: 7. The CDR3 contains 14 residues. As DNA, the CDR3 is TGTGCCAGCAGCCAAACCAGCGGGGGGAACGAGCAGTACTTC. It specifies CASSQTSGGNEQYF.

This clone was seen more than once but under ten times. The gene calls are TRBV7-8 and TRBJ1-6; D is perhaps TRBD1 (5 bases). CDR3 size: 14 residues. The germline CDR1 and CDR2 sequences are SGHVS and FQNEAQ. The V gene lost 3 bases and the J gene lost 8 bases, with 11 bases spanning the gap. CDR3 region: CASSFNRRYSPLHF. CDR3 coding DNA: TGTGCCAGCAGCTTTAACAGGCGGTATTCACCCCTCCACTTT.

The chain carries TRBV14 and TRBJ2-5; possible D gene TRBD2, 6 bases. Per germline, CDR1 SGHDN and CDR2 FVKESK. V was shortened by 3 bases and J by 3 bases, with 11 bases between the two germline ends. The CDR3 consists of 14 residues. CDR3 nucleotides: TGTGCCAGCAGCCATTTGGGGGAGGAAGAGACCCAGTACTTC. It specifies CASSHLGEEETQYF.

This clone was detected only a few times. The V and J genes are TRBV10-3 and TRBJ1-2; unclear D gene. The CDR3 is made up of 12 amino acids. Trimming pared 7 bases from V and 5 bases from J, leaving 11 bases between. Germline V gene sequence: CDR1 ENHRY, CDR2 SYGVKD. Here the CDR3 reads CAITEADYGYTF. The DNA of the CDR3 is TGTGCCATCACGGAGGCAGATTATGGCTACACCTTC.

This chain connects TRBV15 to TRBJ2-1, with D tentatively TRBD2 (6 bases). CDR3 length: 17 amino acids. Germline lookup yields CDR1 LNHNV and CDR2 YYDKDF (reference sequence). Trimming removed 0 bases at V and 0 bases at J, with 12 bases between. CDR3 amino acids: CATSREGSSVSYNEQFF. Here the CDR3 DNA reads TGTGCCACCAGCAGAGAAGGTTCTAGCGTCTCCTACAATGAGCAGTTCTTC. The whole variable domain, remainder taken from reference TRBV15 and TRBJ2-1, is DAMVIQNPRYQVTQFGKPVTLSCSQTLNHNVMYWYQQKSSQAPKLLFHYYDKDFNNEADTPDNFQSRRPNTSFCFLDIRSPGLGDTAMYLCATSREGSSVSYNEQFFGPGTRLTVL.

V usage is TRBV29-1 and J usage is TRBJ2-5, with 9 bases identical to TRBD2. The germline gives CDR1 SQVTM, CDR2 ANQGSEA. With V trimmed by 6 bases and J by 1 base, 0 bases remained unmatched. This CDR3 has 12 amino acids. The CDR3 nucleotides read TGCAGCGTGGGACTAGCCCAAGAGACCCAGTACTTC. Protein: CSVGLAQETQYF.

This sequence joins TRBV9 and TRBJ1-2, with 10 bases fitting TRBD1. CDR3 length equals 15 residues. Germline-derived CDR1 and CDR2 are SGDLS and YYNGEE. V shed 4 bases and J 9 bases; nucleotides not matched to a gene: 12. The CDR3 nucleotides read TGTGCCAGCAGCAACCGGGGACAGGGGTTGGGTAGCTACACCTTC. Translating gives CASSNRGQGLGSYTF.

For the CDR3, the DNA is TGTGCCAGCGGCCGGACAGGGGGCTGGGGCGAGCAGTACTTC. It translates to CASGRTGGWGEQYF. The V call is TRBV9, the J call TRBJ2-7, with TRBD1 identical over 11 bases. Trimming cost V 7 bases and J 6 bases; bases outside gene matches: 9. There are 14 residues in the CDR3. Germline CDR1 and CDR2: SGDLS and YYNGEE.

The J gene is TRBJ1-1, the V gene TRBV7-9; 12 bases line up with TRBD1. Trimming cost V 5 bases and J 5 bases; bases outside gene matches: 9. The CDR3 is made up of 16 amino acids. Germline loops: CDR1 SEHNR, CDR2 FQNEAQ (reference sequence). The CDR3 spells CASSPPGQGAGTEAFF. DNA for the CDR3: TGTGCCAGCAGCCCTCCGGGACAGGGGGCGGGTACTGAAGCTTTCTTT.

This clone was counted only a few times. This sequence joins TRBV10-3 and TRBJ2-3; a weak D match, TRBD2 (5 bases). The CDR3 is 13 amino acids. V was trimmed by 8 bases and J by 0 bases, leaving 9 bases between them. Germline CDR1 ENHRY, CDR2 SYGVKD. The CDR3 region has the DNA TGTGCCATCGGGAGTCCTAGCACAGATACGCAGTATTTT. Protein: CAIGSPSTDTQYF.

The chain recombines TRBV30 with TRBJ1-4; D is perhaps TRBD1 (5 bases). V lost 5 bases, J lost 3 bases, and 10 bases lay in between. The CDR3 contains 13 residues. Germline V gene lookup returns CDR1 GTSNPN and CDR2 SVGIG (reference sequence). For the CDR3, the DNA is TGTGCCTGGGGCAGACAGTCTAATGAAAAACTGTTTTTT. Its translation: CAWGRQSNEKLFF.

The CDR3 sequence is CASSLRDRLYGYTF. Written as DNA, the CDR3 is TGTGCCAGCAGTTTACGCGACAGACTCTATGGCTACACCTTC. This chain uses TRBV28 with TRBJ1-2; the D gene is possibly TRBD1 (5 bases). This CDR3 region has 14 residues. V was trimmed by 2 bases and J by 4 bases, leaving 11 bases between them. Germline CDR1 and CDR2: MDHEN and SYDVKM.

The chain has TRBV2 and TRBJ2-7; a possible D gene is TRBD2 (6 bases). CDR1 and CDR2 (germline): SNHLY, FYNNEI. The CDR3 has 14 amino acids. Trimming removed 3 bases at V and 3 bases at J, with 12 bases between. CDR3 DNA: TGTGCCAGCAGTGAGGGGGGTAGCCACTACGAGCAGTACTTC. The encoded protein is CASSEGGSHYEQYF.

This chain links TRBV6-5 with TRBJ1-5, with TRBD1 identical over 9 bases. The CDR3 is 15 residues long. Losses at the gene ends were 2 bases for V and 3 bases for J; bases not matched to a gene: 2. CDR1 MNHEY and CDR2 SVGAGI come from the germline V gene. Here the CDR3 DNA reads TGTGCCAGCAGTTACGGGACAGGGTACAATCAGCCCCAGCATTTT. It translates to CASSYGTGYNQPQHF.